One and the same sample provided the 26 T cell receptor beta chains below, sequenced in a study of Graves' ophthalmopathy and Graves' hyperthyroidism. RNA transcripts were the source from which TCR beta CDR3 regions were amplified. After a first-round RT-PCR with HTBI primers, a second-round multiplex PCR was run. TCRdb redid the calling of the multiplex PCR reads with MiXCR, one entry per CDR3 protein. The sample has about half a million distinct CDR3 sequences; over 13% are singletons. Sequenced input: blood. Every receptor here comes from a woman between 25 and 40 years old with Graves' ophthalmopathy.

This clonotype appeared a few times. The genes are TRBV5-1 and TRBJ2-2; 7 bases are shared with TRBD1. The CDR3 sequence is 13 residues long. V dropped 2 bases and J dropped 6; count of bases not matched to a gene: 1. Germline assignment: CDR1 SGHRS and CDR2 YFSETQ. Written as DNA, the CDR3 is TGCGCCAGCAGCTTTCAGGGGGCCGGGGAGCTGTTTTTT. It specifies CASSFQGAGELFF.

The sample holds many counts of this clonotype. The chain links TRBV5-1 to TRBJ1-2; D is unclear. The V end lost 0 bases, the J end lost 6 bases, and 12 bases lay between the germline ends. The CDR3 runs to 14 residues. In germline, CDR1 is SGHRS, CDR2 YFSETQ. This CDR3 reads CASSLARPADGYTF. Here the CDR3 DNA reads TGCGCCAGCAGCTTGGCCCGGCCGGCGGATGGCTACACCTTC.

This clonotype showed up many times. V gene TRBV30 combines with J gene TRBJ2-2, with TRBD2 matching over 7 bases. The CDR3 is 14 amino acids. The ends lost 3 bases at V and 1 base at J; junction bases unmatched: 2. CDR1 is GTSNPN and CDR2 is SVGIG in the germline V gene (reference sequence). The CDR3: CAWRAGWNTGELFF. The DNA for the CDR3 is TGTGCCTGGAGAGCGGGATGGAACACCGGGGAGCTGTTTTTT.

This clonotype was seen a few times. This rearrangement joins TRBV19 to TRBJ2-7; 8 positions agree with TRBD1. This CDR3 region has 15 residues. Germline values: CDR1 LNHDA, CDR2 SQIVND (reference sequence). The junction had 13 bases not matched to a gene; V was cut back by 5 bases and J by 7 bases. The CDR3 loop reads CASSSGSGGRREQYF. The CDR3 nucleotides read TGTGCCAGTAGTTCTGGGTCAGGGGGCCGCCGGGAGCAGTACTTC.

Worth noting for this clonotype: A single base separates this from a much larger clone, so it may be a read error. The chain combines TRBV7-6 with TRBJ2-2; 7 bases align to TRBD1. Per the germline V gene, CDR1 is SGHVS and CDR2 is FNYEAQ. The length of the CDR3 is 14 residues. For the CDR3, the DNA is TGTGGCAGCAGCCACCGACAGGGCCCCGGGGAGCTGTTTTTT. Its translation: CGSSHRQGPGELFF.

In regard to this clonotype: Just one base apart from a much larger clone, this may be a read error. V usage is TRBV19 and J usage is TRBJ1-2; 8 bases map to TRBD1. CDR3 length: 14 residues. The germline gives CDR1 LNHDA, CDR2 SQIVND (reference sequence). The CDR3: CASSIARGQGGFTF. DNA of the CDR3: TGTGCCAGTAGTATAGCCCGAGGACAGGGTGGCTTCACCTTC.

In this sample, this clonotype turned up a few times. The gene calls are TRBV6-1 and TRBJ1-5; tentatively, D is TRBD1 (5 bases). The V end was cut by 4 bases, the J end by 3 bases, with 16 bases between. The V gene's germline CDR1 is MNHNS and CDR2 SASEGT. The length of the CDR3 is 16 residues. The CDR3 DNA sequence: TGTGCCAGCAGTGGGTACGGGACCGCCCTCAATCAGCCCCAGCATTTT. Translated, it gives CASSGYGTALNQPQHF.

In its sample, this clonotype was seen many times. The genes are TRBV19 and TRBJ2-2; D might be TRBD1 or TRBD2, each matching 7 bases. Trimming left V 2 bases short and J 4 bases short, with 14 bases between. Germline CDR1 reads LNHDA; CDR2 reads SQIVND (reference sequence). This CDR3 has 16 amino acids. CDR3 nucleotides: TGTGCCAGTAGTATAAGGGAGGGGGCAGGCACCGGGGAGCTGTTTTTT. Encoded protein: CASSIREGAGTGELFF.

In this sample, this clonotype turned up many times. This sequence joins TRBV19 and TRBJ2-7, with 9 bases fitting TRBD2. With 3 bases clipped from V and 2 bases from J, the junction kept 5 bases outside the gene matches. In germline, CDR1 is LNHDA, CDR2 SQIVND (reference sequence). This CDR3 has 15 residues. DNA of the CDR3: TGTGCCAGTAGTATCTTCCTAGCGGGGACCTACGAGCAGTACTTC. This encodes CASSIFLAGTYEQYF.

This clonotype was picked up many times. This chain uses TRBV6-2 or TRBV6-3 with TRBJ1-1, with TRBD1 identical over 7 bases. The CDR3 is 18 amino acids. V shed 4 bases, J shed 1 base, and the junction held 15 bases outside the gene matches. In germline, CDR1 is MNHEY, CDR2 SVGEGT. CDR3 protein: CASSSLDGTDAKNTEAFF. The DNA for the CDR3 is TGTGCCAGCAGTTCCTTAGATGGGACAGACGCCAAGAACACTGAAGCTTTCTTT.

This clonotype was detected many times. This chain links TRBV10-3 with TRBJ1-5; 10 bases align to TRBD1. The trim removed 5 bases at V and 1 base at J, leaving 2 bases unmatched. From germline, CDR1 is ENHRY and CDR2 SYGVKD. The CDR3 has 15 amino acids. The CDR3 sequence: CAISRDRGSNQPQHF. The CDR3 coding sequence is TGTGCCATCAGTAGGGACAGGGGAAGCAATCAGCCCCAGCATTTT.

This clonotype came up a few times. This chain uses TRBV5-1 with TRBJ1-2, with D perhaps matching TRBD1 (5 bases). Trimming left V 0 bases short and J 4 bases short, with 13 bases between. Germline CDR1 SGHRS, CDR2 YFSETQ. The CDR3 has 15 residues. CDR3 nucleotides: TGCGCCAGCAGCTTGGGAGACAGCGGACGCTATGGCTACACCTTC. It specifies CASSLGDSGRYGYTF.

This clonotype was seen many times. The chain has TRBV11-2 and TRBJ2-7, with 7 bases fitting TRBD2. Germline lookup yields CDR1 SGHAT and CDR2 FQNNGV. The ends lost 5 bases at V and 5 bases at J; junction bases unmatched: 3. The CDR3 length is 12 residues. The CDR3 loop is CASSPTSDEQYF. The CDR3 DNA is TGTGCCAGCAGCCCAACTAGCGACGAGCAGTACTTC.

The sample holds many counts of this clonotype. Germline is not matched at one junction end, which may reflect a read error. The chain recombines TRBV28 with TRBJ2-4; 8 bases match TRBD1. CDR1 and CDR2 (germline): MDHEN, SYDVKM. The CDR3 is 18 residues long. CDR3 protein: CASKGRAQGVSRRNIKYF. The CDR3 bases are TGTGCCAGCAAAGGGAGAGCACAGGGGGTTAGCCGGAGAAACATTAAGTACTTC.

This clonotype occurred many times. The V gene is TRBV27, the J gene TRBJ2-6, with D unclear. This CDR3 region has 15 residues. Germline V gene data show CDR1 as MNHEY and CDR2 as SMNVEV (reference sequence). Trimming shortened V by 5 bases and J by 7 bases, and 15 bases separated the two germline ends. This CDR3 reads CASSPSNTFANVLTF. CDR3 in DNA: TGTGCCAGCAGTCCGAGTAATACCTTTGCCAACGTCCTGACTTTC. Supplemented by reference TRBV27 and TRBJ2-6, the full variable domain reads EAQVTQNPRYLITVTGKKLTVTCSQNMNHEYMSWYRQDPGLGLRQIYYSMNVEVTDKGDVPEGYKVSRKEKRNFPLILESPSPNQTSLYFCASSPSNTFANVLTFGAGSRLTVL.

At least ten counts were recorded for this clonotype. The V and J genes are TRBV11-1 and TRBJ2-5; possible D gene TRBD1, 6 bases. CDR1 and CDR2 from the germline V gene are SGHAT and FQDESV (reference sequence). The CDR3 is 16 amino acids. V lost 4 bases, J lost 5 bases, and 20 bases lay in between. The CDR3 bases are TGTGCCAGCAGCTCCAACCGGGACAAGGTAGTGGAGACCCAGTACTTC. This gives the protein CASSSNRDKVVETQYF.

This clonotype was seen only a few times. The chain is built from TRBV12-3 or TRBV12-4 and TRBJ1-2; D call uncertain. The CDR3 covers 13 residues. Trimming took off 3 bases at V and 4 bases at J, with 9 bases between the two ends. The CDR3 coding sequence is TGTGCCAGCAGTTTTATTGCGGGCTATGGCTACACCTTC. This sequence encodes CASSFIAGYGYTF.

This clonotype was seen a few times. The V call is TRBV28, the J call TRBJ2-4; D assignment may be TRBD1 or TRBD2 (5 bases each). CDR3 length: 15 residues. Germline lookup yields CDR1 MDHEN and CDR2 SYDVKM. Trimming stripped 6 bases from V and 7 bases from J, with 19 bases between. CDR3: CASRLPVGAGNIQYF. DNA for the CDR3: TGTGCCAGCAGGTTACCTGTCGGGGCCGGGAACATTCAGTACTTC.

This clonotype was counted many times. The J gene is TRBJ1-1, the V gene TRBV6-5; D uncertain. Trimming pared 0 bases from V and 1 base from J, leaving 9 bases between. The CDR3 is 15 residues long. The germline V gene encodes CDR1 MNHEY and CDR2 SVGAGI. CDR3 nucleotides: TGTGCCAGCAGTTACTCTGGGAGTGGGAACACTGAAGCTTTCTTT. Its protein product is CASSYSGSGNTEAFF.

This clonotype was seen repeatedly, ten times or more. The chain joins TRBV2 to TRBJ2-5, with 7 bases aligning to TRBD2. CDR1 and CDR2 (germline): SNHLY, FYNNEI. The trim removed 1 base at V and 1 base at J, leaving 9 bases unmatched. CDR3 length: 17 amino acids. The CDR3 DNA reads TGTGCCAGCAGTGAAGATTGGAGGGAGGGCCTCCAAGAGACCCAGTACTTC. Encoded protein: CASSEDWREGLQETQYF. The full variable domain, in which reference TRBV2 and TRBJ2-5 provide the parts outside the CDR3, is EPEVTQTPSHQVTQMGQEVILRCVPISNHLYFYWYRQILGQKVEFLVSFYNNEISEKSEIFDDQFSVERPDGSNFTLKIRSTKLEDSAMYFCASSEDWREGLQETQYFGPGTRLLVL.

Ten or more counts support this clonotype. This chain links TRBV3-1 with TRBJ2-5; D gene uncertain. CDR3 size: 12 residues. Looked up from germline, CDR1 is LGHDT and CDR2 is YNNKEL (reference sequence). Trimming took 4 bases from V and 8 from J, leaving 11 bases between them. For the CDR3, the DNA is TGTGCCAGCAGCCCCCCCGTCGGAACCCAGTACTTC. This gives the protein CASSPPVGTQYF.

This clonotype was observed at least ten times. V gene TRBV6-5 combines with J gene TRBJ1-5, with 11 bases that match TRBD1. From germline, CDR1 is MNHEY and CDR2 SVGAGI. Unmatched junction bases numbered 5, after V lost 4 bases and J lost 0 bases. The CDR3 is 17 residues long. CDR3 region: CASSLGQGGDSNQPQHF. CDR3 in DNA: TGTGCCAGCAGTTTGGGACAGGGGGGGGATAGCAATCAGCCCCAGCATTTT.

At least ten counts were recorded for this clonotype. The chain employs TRBV28 and TRBJ2-7; 10 bases align to TRBD2. Germline CDR1 and CDR2: MDHEN and SYDVKM. V gave up 3 bases and J gave up 0 bases; unmatched junction bases: 8. The CDR3 length is 17 residues. DNA of the CDR3: TGTGCCAGCAGTTTCAAACTAGCGGGGCTCCCCTCCTACGAGCAGTACTTC. Translation: CASSFKLAGLPSYEQYF.

As to this clonotype: A read error is likely, as this CDR3 ends without the conserved phenylalanine or tryptophan. The rearrangement joins TRBV7-2 to TRBJ2-2; the D gene is possibly TRBD1 (6 bases). CDR1 and CDR2 from the germline V gene are SGHTA and FQGNSA. Trimming removed 5 bases at V and 6 bases at J, with 16 bases between. The CDR3 sequence is 15 residues long. This CDR3 reads CASSRYRVSAGELFV. CDR3 DNA: TGTGCCAGCAGCCGCTACAGGGTGTCCGCCGGGGAGCTGTTTGTT.

This clonotype was seen many times. This rearrangement joins TRBV30 to TRBJ2-7; D is undetermined. This CDR3 has 12 amino acids. Germline V gene sequence: CDR1 GTSNPN, CDR2 SVGIG (reference sequence). V lost 5 bases to trimming and J lost 3 bases, with 11 bases between them. CDR3 sequence reads: CAWEDGYYEQYF. As DNA, the CDR3 is TGTGCCTGGGAGGACGGGTACTACGAGCAGTACTTC. The variable domain in full, with the rest retrieved from reference TRBV30 and TRBJ2-7, is SQTIHQWPATLVQPVGSPLSLECTVEGTSNPNLYWYRQAAGRGLQLLFYSVGIGQISSEVPQNLSASRPQDRQFILSSKKLLLSDSGFYLCAWEDGYYEQYFGPGTRLTVT.

In its sample, this clonotype was seen many times. The chain combines TRBV24-1 with TRBJ1-2; tentative D call: TRBD1 (5 bases). CDR3 size: 12 residues. The V end was cut by 10 bases, the J end by 4 bases, with 12 bases between. Germline assignment: CDR1 KGHDR and CDR2 SFDVKD. Written as DNA, the CDR3 is TGTGCCACGGAGGACACCATCTATGGCTACACCTTC. As protein: CATEDTIYGYTF.